The source of this T cell receptor beta chain is a study of graft-versus-host responses after intestinal transplantation. This clone was seen just once. Antigen: not known. Measured with immunoSEQ multiplex PCR; TCRdb has only the in-frame clones, and not every one. The repertoire holds about 96,000 clones, with about 93% as singletons. The germline gives CDR1 MNHNY, CDR2 SVGAGI (reference sequence). Between the trimmed V and J ends, which lost 6 bases and 3 bases, there was a span of 19 bases. The CDR3 length is 16 residues. The TCR was taken from a human donor who received an intestinal transplant. This chain links TRBV6-6 with TRBJ2-3; D is perhaps TRBD2 (7 bases). Sequenced material: unstimulated CD4+ T cells sorted from spleen or lymph node cells, taken before intestinal transplant. CDR3 nucleotides: TGTGCCAGCAGCCCTACTAGCGAAGGGGGTACAGATACGCAGTATTTT. Encoded protein: CASSPTSEGGTDTQYF.